The 6 T cell receptor beta chains given below trace back to one sample, sequenced in a study of blood T cell repertoires in COVID-19. Assay used: immunoSEQ multiplex PCR; TCRdb lists only in-frame clones, some missing. This sample has 200,000 or so clones, with around four fifths found just once. The sample taken for sequencing was peripheral blood. Receptors originate from an older woman who had recovered from COVID-19.

The chain carries TRBV24-1 and TRBJ2-1, with D possibly TRBD1 on 6 matching bases. The CDR3 covers 15 residues. Trimming took off 4 bases at V and 7 bases at J, with 16 bases between the two ends. Looked up from germline, CDR1 is KGHDR and CDR2 is SFDVKD. This chain's CDR3 is CATSDLATGGNEQFF. The CDR3 DNA sequence: TGTGCCACCAGTGACCTGGCGACAGGCGGAAATGAGCAGTTCTTC.

This chain links TRBV9 with TRBJ2-3; 10 bases are shared with TRBD2. The germline V gene has CDR1 SGDLS and CDR2 YYNGEE. The V segment lost 2 bases and the J segment 4 bases; nucleotides outside the gene matches: 7. The CDR3 consists of 16 residues. The DNA for the CDR3 is TGTGCCAGCAGCGTGGAAGCGGGGGGGACCTCAGATACGCAGTATTTT. As protein: CASSVEAGGTSDTQYF.

The chain joins TRBV11-3 to TRBJ2-3; a possible D gene is TRBD2 (6 bases). This CDR3 region has 17 residues. Germline-derived CDR1 and CDR2 are SGHNT and YENEEA. Trimming pared 0 bases from V and 3 bases from J, leaving 16 bases between. The CDR3 region has the DNA TGTGCCAGCAGCTTAGATCCGGGAGTGAGGATTACAGATACGCAGTATTTT. It yields the protein CASSLDPGVRITDTQYF.

CDR3 in amino acids: CSASPSTGELFF. In DNA form, the CDR3 reads TGCAGTGCTAGTCCATCCACCGGGGAGCTGTTTTTT. V and J are TRBV20-1 and TRBJ2-2; D is undetermined. CDR1 is DFQATT and CDR2 is SNEGSKA in the germline V gene (reference sequence). Trimming removed 3 bases at V and 4 bases at J, with 6 bases between. CDR3 length equals 12 residues.

This chain joins TRBV7-9 and TRBJ2-2; 8 bases agree with TRBD1. There are 16 residues in the CDR3. The germline gives CDR1 SEHNR, CDR2 FQNEAQ (reference sequence). V dropped 5 bases and J dropped 0; count of bases not matched to a gene: 5. The chain's CDR3 is CASSPRQGPNTGELFF. CDR3 nucleotide sequence: TGTGCCAGCAGCCCTCGACAGGGGCCGAACACCGGGGAGCTGTTTTTT.

This clone appeared a single time. The V call is TRBV27, the J call TRBJ2-4; D perhaps matches TRBD2 (7 bases). The CDR3 length is 13 residues. Germline CDR1 MNHEY, CDR2 SMNVEV (reference sequence). Trimming left V 2 bases short and J 9 bases short, with 11 bases between. As DNA, the CDR3 is TGTGCCAGCAGTTTACAAGGGGGGGGCATTCAGTACTTC. It encodes CASSLQGGGIQYF.